This TCR beta chain appears in the sequencing data of a study of blood T cell repertoires in COVID-19. Trimming cost V 5 bases and J 7 bases; bases outside gene matches: 4. Germline lookup yields CDR1 SGHVS and CDR2 FNYEAQ. CDR3 size: 14 residues. Authors' data handling: Counts of nucleated cells, estimated from reference gene primer amplification, were obtained. Clones were sequenced by immunoSEQ multiplex PCR, and TCRdb holds only the in-frame ones, with some missing. V, J and clone size derive from that table, while D and trimming were established from the DNA sequence. The repertoire holds about 180,000 clones, with roughly 87% as singletons. Recruitment covered about two dozen US areas and drew participants whose ages spanned roughly 18 to 95 years.

The source of this sequence is a woman aged 40 to 50 with acute COVID-19. The rearrangement links TRBV7-6 to TRBJ1-4, with 10 bases aligning to TRBD1. Source material: PBMCs or T cells enriched from blood (not recorded which). The CDR3 loop reads CASSRDRGGEKLFF. For the CDR3, the DNA is TGTGCCAGCAGCCGGGACAGGGGTGGTGAAAAACTGTTTTTT.